This T cell receptor (beta chain) appears in the sequencing data of a study of shared clonotypes between healthy human individuals. On this clone itself: Antigen: not known.

In germline, CDR1 is MDHEN, CDR2 SYDVKM. CDR3 length equals 17 residues. V was pared by 6 bases and J by 0 bases, with 18 bases between. Splitting the CD4+ cells yielded a CD45RA+ naive subset and a CD45RA-negative memory subset. Notes on the study in general: Some clonotypes were shared by all four sorted-subset donors, while others were not shared. The non-shared ones had lower generation probabilities than the shared ones.

Profiling relied on immunoSEQ multiplex PCR, and the TCRdb table lists in-frame clones only, not all of them. Here the sample spans approximately 530,000 clones, roughly 95% being singletons. The chain recombines TRBV28 with TRBJ2-1; tentative D call: TRBD1 (6 bases). The receptor comes from a woman aged 25 to 39 in good health. Sequencing input: naive CD4+ T cells sorted from blood. Subset specified: CD45RA+ positively selected. This chain's CDR3 is CASSLGTGISSYNEQFF. Written as DNA, the CDR3 is TGTGCCAGCAGCCTGGGAACAGGGATTAGCTCCTACAATGAGCAGTTCTTC.